The clone carrying this T cell receptor beta chain occurred many times. The antigen is not known. Per germline, CDR1 MNHNS and CDR2 SASEGT. CDR3 length: 14 residues. After removal of 6 bases from V and 6 bases from J, the junction contained 3 bases not matched to a gene. This sample stems from a study of cytomegalovirus exposure and HLA in healthy donors. Notes on the study in general: Reported results showed that the classifier diagnosed cytomegalovirus status with high specificity and sensitivity. What was likely a sequencing artifact was a cluster of highly shared sequence variants. In most subjects, TCR beta sequences reportedly gave accurate predictions of HLA-A and HLA-B alleles. As a later analysis showed, a missense DCLRE1C variant was linked to trimming of TCR beta V- and J-genes.

Vbeta (60) and Jbeta (13) primers were used in the PCR. Clones were read by immunoSEQ multiplex PCR, and TCRdb kept only the in-frame ones, dropping some. The sample consists of some 120,000 clones, 74% of them appearing once. Sequences were obtained from PBMCs. The gene calls are TRBV6-1 and TRBJ2-2; 11 nucleotides agree with TRBD1. This TCR derives from a woman in her fifties or sixties in good health and CMV-seropositive. The CDR3 DNA is TGTGCCAGCAGGGACAGGGGGCGATCCGGGGAGCTGTTTTTT. Its protein is CASRDRGRSGELFF.